This TCR beta chain was recovered during a study of blood T cell repertoires in COVID-19. Turning to the study itself: The United States, Italy and Spain provided the acute and convalescent COVID-19 samples. T cells, B-cell-depleted T cells, or PBMCs provided the cDNA or gDNA that served as material.

The germline CDR1 and CDR2 sequences are LNHDA and SQIVND (reference sequence). CDR3 size: 12 residues. V dropped 2 bases and J dropped 5 bases, with 6 bases sitting between them. This study enrolled people aged roughly 18 to 100 from about 24 US geographic areas. Participant-reported clinical history was the basis for cohort assignment. Assay used: immunoSEQ multiplex PCR; TCRdb lists only in-frame clones, some missing. Counted here are around 100,000 clones, 65% to 90% occurring once; the ten biggest clones make up 2% to 3%. The clonotype was recovered from a woman aged 50 to 65 who had recovered from COVID-19. This sequence joins TRBV19 and TRBJ1-1, with D maybe TRBD1 (6 bases). The sample comprised PBMCs or T cells enriched from blood (not recorded which). The DNA for the CDR3 is TGTGCCAGTAGTATAACAGGGACTGAAGCTTTCTTT. Translated: CASSITGTEAFF.